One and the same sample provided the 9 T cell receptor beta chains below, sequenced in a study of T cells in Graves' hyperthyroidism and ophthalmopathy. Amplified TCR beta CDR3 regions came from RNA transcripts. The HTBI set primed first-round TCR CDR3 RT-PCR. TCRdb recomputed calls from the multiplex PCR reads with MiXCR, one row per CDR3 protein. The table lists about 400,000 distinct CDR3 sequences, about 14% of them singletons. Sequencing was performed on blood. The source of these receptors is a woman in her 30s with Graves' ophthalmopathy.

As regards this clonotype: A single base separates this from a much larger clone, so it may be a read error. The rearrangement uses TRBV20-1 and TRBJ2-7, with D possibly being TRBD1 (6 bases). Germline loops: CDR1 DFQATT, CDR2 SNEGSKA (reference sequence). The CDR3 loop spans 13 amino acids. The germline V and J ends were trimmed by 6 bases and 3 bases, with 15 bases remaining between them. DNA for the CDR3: TGCAGTGCCTGGGGGACAAGCGACTACGAGCAGTACTTC. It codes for CSAWGTSDYEQYF.

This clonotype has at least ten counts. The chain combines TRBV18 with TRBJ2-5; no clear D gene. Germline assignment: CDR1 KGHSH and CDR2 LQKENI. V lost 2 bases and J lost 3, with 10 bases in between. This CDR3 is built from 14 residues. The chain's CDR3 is CASSPFMAEETQYF. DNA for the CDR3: TGTGCCAGCTCACCATTTATGGCAGAAGAGACCCAGTACTTC.

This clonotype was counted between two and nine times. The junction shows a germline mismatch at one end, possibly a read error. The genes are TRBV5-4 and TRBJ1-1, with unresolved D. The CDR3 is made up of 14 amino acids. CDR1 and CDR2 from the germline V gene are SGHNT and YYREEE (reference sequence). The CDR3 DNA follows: TGTGCCAGCACCTTGGGAGGAATGAACACTGAAGCTTTCTTT. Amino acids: CASTLGGMNTEAFF.

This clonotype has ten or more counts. The CDR3 region is CASRPKWGQGTTDTQYF. The DNA for the CDR3 is TGTGCCAGCAGACCTAAGTGGGGCCAGGGGACCACAGATACGCAGTATTTT. The V gene is TRBV7-9, the J gene TRBJ2-3; possible D gene TRBD1, 6 bases. CDR1 and CDR2 from the germline V gene are SEHNR and FQNEAQ (reference sequence). This CDR3 comprises 17 residues. Trimming cost V 6 bases and J 2 bases, with 21 bases left between them.

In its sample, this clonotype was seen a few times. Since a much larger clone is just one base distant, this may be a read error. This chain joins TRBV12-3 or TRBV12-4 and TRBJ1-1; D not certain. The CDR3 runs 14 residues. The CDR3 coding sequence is TGTGCCGGCAGTTTTGAGTCACCGAACACTGAAGCTTTCTTT. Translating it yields CAGSFESPNTEAFF.

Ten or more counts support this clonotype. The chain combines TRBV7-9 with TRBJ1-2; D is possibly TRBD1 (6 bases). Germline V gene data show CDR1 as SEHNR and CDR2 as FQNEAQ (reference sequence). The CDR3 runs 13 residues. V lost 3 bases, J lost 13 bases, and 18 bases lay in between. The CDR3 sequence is CASSLGHGNQRTF. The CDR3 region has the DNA TGTGCCAGCAGCTTGGGACACGGTAATCAACGCACCTTC.

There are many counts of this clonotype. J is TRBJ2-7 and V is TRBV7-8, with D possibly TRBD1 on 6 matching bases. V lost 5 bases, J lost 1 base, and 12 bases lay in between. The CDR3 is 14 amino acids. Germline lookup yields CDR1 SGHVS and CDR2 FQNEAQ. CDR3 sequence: CASSPRQASYEQYF. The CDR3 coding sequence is TGTGCCAGCAGCCCCCGACAGGCTTCCTACGAGCAGTACTTC. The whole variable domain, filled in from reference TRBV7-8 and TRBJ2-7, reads GAGVSQSPRYKVAKRGQDVALRCDPISGHVSLFWYQQALGQGPEFLTYFQNEAQLDKSGLPSDRFFAERPEGSVSTLKIQRTQQEDSAVYLCASSPRQASYEQYFGPGTRLTVT.

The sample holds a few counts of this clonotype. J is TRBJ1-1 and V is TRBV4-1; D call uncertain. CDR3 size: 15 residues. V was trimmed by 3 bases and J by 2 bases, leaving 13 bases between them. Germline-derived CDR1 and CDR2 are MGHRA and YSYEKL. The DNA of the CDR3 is TGCGCCAGCAGCCAGCCGGGCGCTGGTAACACTGAAGCTTTCTTT. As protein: CASSQPGAGNTEAFF.

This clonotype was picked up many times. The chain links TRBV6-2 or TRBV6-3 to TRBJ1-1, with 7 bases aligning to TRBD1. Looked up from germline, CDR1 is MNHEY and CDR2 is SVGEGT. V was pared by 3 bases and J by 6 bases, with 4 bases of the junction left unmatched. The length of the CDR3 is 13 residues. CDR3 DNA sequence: TGTGCCAGCAGTTATGACAGGGAGCCTGAAGCTTTCTTT. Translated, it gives CASSYDREPEAFF.